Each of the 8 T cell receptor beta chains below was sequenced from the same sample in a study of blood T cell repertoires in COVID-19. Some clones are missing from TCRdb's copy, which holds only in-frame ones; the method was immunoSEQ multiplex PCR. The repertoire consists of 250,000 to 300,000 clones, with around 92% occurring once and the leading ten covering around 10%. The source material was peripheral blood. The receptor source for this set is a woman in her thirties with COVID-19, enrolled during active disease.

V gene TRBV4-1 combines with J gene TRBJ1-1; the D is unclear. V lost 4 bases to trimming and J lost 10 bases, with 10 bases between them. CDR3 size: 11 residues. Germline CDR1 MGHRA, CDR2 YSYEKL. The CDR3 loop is CASSLSGRAFF. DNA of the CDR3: TGCGCCAGCAGCCTCTCCGGGAGAGCTTTCTTT.

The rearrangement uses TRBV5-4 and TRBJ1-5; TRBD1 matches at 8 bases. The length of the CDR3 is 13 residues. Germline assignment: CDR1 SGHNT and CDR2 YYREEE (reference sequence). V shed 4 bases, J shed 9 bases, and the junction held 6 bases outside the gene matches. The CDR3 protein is CASSQQGARPQHF. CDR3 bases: TGTGCCAGCAGCCAGCAGGGGGCTCGGCCCCAGCATTTT.

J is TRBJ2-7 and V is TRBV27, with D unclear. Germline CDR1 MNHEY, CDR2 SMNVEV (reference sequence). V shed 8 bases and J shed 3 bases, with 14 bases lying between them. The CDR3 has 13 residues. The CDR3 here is CASSSVFGYEQYF. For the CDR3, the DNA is TGTGCCAGCTCATCCGTGTTCGGCTACGAGCAGTACTTC.

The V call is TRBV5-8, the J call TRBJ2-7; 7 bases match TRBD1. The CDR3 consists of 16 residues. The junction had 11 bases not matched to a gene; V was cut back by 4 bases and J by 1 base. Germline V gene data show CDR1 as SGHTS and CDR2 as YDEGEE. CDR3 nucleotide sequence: TGTGCCAGCAGCCCCTGGGGGCAGGGGGATTCCTACGAGCAGTACTTC. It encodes CASSPWGQGDSYEQYF.

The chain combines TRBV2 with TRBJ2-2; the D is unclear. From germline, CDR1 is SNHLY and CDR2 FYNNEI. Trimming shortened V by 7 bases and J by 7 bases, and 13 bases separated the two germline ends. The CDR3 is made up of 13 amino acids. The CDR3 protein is CASTPLGGGELFF. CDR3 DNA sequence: TGTGCCAGCACTCCCCTAGGTGGCGGGGAGCTGTTTTTT. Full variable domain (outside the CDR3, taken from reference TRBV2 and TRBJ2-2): EPEVTQTPSHQVTQMGQEVILRCVPISNHLYFYWYRQILGQKVEFLVSFYNNEISEKSEIFDDQFSVERPDGSNFTLKIRSTKLEDSAMYFCASTPLGGGELFFGEGSRLTVL.

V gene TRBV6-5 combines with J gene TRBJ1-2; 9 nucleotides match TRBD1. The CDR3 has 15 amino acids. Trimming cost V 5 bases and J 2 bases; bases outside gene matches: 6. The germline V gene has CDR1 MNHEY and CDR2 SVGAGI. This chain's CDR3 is CASSQPGQGNYGYTF. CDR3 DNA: TGTGCCAGCAGTCAGCCGGGACAGGGAAACTATGGCTACACCTTC.

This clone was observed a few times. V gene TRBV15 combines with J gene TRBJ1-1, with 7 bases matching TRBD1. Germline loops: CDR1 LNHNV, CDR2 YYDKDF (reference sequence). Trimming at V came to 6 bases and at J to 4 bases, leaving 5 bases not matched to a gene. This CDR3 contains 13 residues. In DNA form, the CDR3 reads TGTGCCACCAGGAGACAGGGTGGCACTGAAGCTTTCTTT. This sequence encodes CATRRQGGTEAFF.

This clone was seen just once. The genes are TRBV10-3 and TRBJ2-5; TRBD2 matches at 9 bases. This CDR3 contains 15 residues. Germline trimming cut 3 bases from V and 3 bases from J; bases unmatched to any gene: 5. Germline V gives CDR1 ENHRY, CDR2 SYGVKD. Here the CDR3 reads CAISEELAGKETQYF. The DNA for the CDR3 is TGTGCCATCAGTGAAGAGCTAGCGGGAAAAGAGACCCAGTACTTC.